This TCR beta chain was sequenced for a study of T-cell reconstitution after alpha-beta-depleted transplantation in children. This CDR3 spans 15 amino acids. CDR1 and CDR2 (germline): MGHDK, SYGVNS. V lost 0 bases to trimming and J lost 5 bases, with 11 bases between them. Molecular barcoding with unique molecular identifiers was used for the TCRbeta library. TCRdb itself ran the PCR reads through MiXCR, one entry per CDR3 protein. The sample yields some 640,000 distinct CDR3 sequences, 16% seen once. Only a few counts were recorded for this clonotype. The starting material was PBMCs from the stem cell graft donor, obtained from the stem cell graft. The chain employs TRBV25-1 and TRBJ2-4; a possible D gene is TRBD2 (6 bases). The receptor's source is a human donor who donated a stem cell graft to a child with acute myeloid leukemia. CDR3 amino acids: CASSEYSLAENIQYF. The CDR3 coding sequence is TGTGCCAGCAGTGAATATTCACTAGCAGAAAACATTCAGTACTTC.